The 26 T cell receptor beta chains below all came from one sample that was sequenced in a study of T cells after yellow fever vaccination (dated by TCRdb to between 2018 and 2021). Receptors were amplified or captured by 5' RACE. TCRdb records Illumina HiSeq 2500 as the sequencer. TCRdb reran the public reads through fastp at Q25 and MiXCR, keeping productive beta chains. CDR3 protein sequences are deduplicated, and each keeps its most common genes and DNA. For this sample there are fewer than 450,000 distinct CDR3 sequences; roughly 8.4% appear just once. Clones ranked in the top ten supply approximately 15% of the sample. Explained via the paper, the treatment or condition label denotes: live attenuated yellow fever vaccine strain. This specimen was PBMCs, taken roughly 46 days after the first yellow fever vaccination. These receptors all stem from a man aged 18-30 years who received the YFV17D yellow fever vaccine.

This clonotype came up a few times. The chain couples TRBV20-1 to TRBJ2-3; 7 bases match TRBD1. CDR3 length: 13 amino acids. The junction had 4 bases not matched to a gene; V was cut back by 3 bases and J by 4 bases. The V gene's germline CDR1 is DFQATT and CDR2 SNEGSKA (reference sequence). CDR3 loop: CSASRGPADTQYF. CDR3 DNA: TGCAGTGCTAGTAGGGGGCCGGCAGATACGCAGTATTTT.

The V call is TRBV29-1, the J call TRBJ1-2; possibly TRBD1 for D (5 bases). This CDR3 has 12 residues. CDR1 is SQVTM, CDR2 ANQGSEA, per germline. Trimming took 5 bases from V and 5 from J, leaving 12 bases between them. DNA for the CDR3: TGCAGCGTTATGTGGCAGGGTTATGGCTACACCTTC. Amino acids: CSVMWQGYGYTF.

V is TRBV7-9 and J is TRBJ2-5; 8 bases fit TRBD1. This CDR3 has 13 residues. Trimming cost V 4 bases and J 4 bases; bases outside gene matches: 2. Germline V CDR1 and CDR2: SEHNR, FQNEAQ (reference sequence). DNA of the CDR3: TGTGCCAGCAGCTCGACAGGGGTAGAGACCCAGTACTTC. Amino acids: CASSSTGVETQYF.

This clonotype has only a few counts. This rearrangement joins TRBV7-9 to TRBJ2-7; 11 positions match TRBD1. This CDR3 is 17 amino acids long. Germline-derived CDR1 and CDR2 are SEHNR and FQNEAQ (reference sequence). V trimming: 0 bases; J trimming: 1 base; junction bases outside the gene matches: 5. CDR3 region: CASSLAPGTGGSYEQYF. CDR3 coding DNA: TGTGCCAGCAGCTTAGCCCCCGGGACAGGGGGATCCTACGAGCAGTACTTC.

This clonotype turned up a few times. The chain carries TRBV5-4 and TRBJ1-3, with 7 nucleotides matching TRBD1. CDR3 length: 17 residues. Trimming cost V 0 bases and J 4 bases; bases outside gene matches: 10. Germline assignment: CDR1 SGHNT and CDR2 YYREEE (reference sequence). The CDR3 DNA reads as TGTGCCAGCAGCTTGGATGCCCAGACAGGGAAAGGAAACACCATATATTTT. Residues: CASSLDAQTGKGNTIYF.

In this sample, this clonotype turned up a few times. The chain carries TRBV30 and TRBJ1-1, with 10 positions matching TRBD1. With V trimmed by 1 base and J by 8 bases, 7 bases remained unmatched. This CDR3 spans 14 amino acids. Germline V gives CDR1 GTSNPN, CDR2 SVGIG (reference sequence). The CDR3 DNA is TGTGCCTGGAGTGATCCGGGACAGGGGCCCGAAGCTTTCTTT. This codes for CAWSDPGQGPEAFF. The full variable domain, completed using reference TRBV30 and TRBJ1-1, is SQTIHQWPATLVQPVGSPLSLECTVEGTSNPNLYWYRQAAGRGLQLLFYSVGIGQISSEVPQNLSASRPQDRQFILSSKKLLLSDSGFYLCAWSDPGQGPEAFFGQGTRLTVV.

The sample holds many counts of this clonotype. The CDR3 loop reads CAWNSGVDTQYF. The CDR3 DNA reads as TGTGCCTGGAATAGTGGCGTAGATACGCAGTATTTT. The chain has TRBV30 and TRBJ2-3; D remains ambiguous. Trimming left V 4 bases short and J 5 bases short, with 10 bases between. The V gene's germline CDR1 is GTSNPN and CDR2 SVGIG (reference sequence). The CDR3 contains 12 residues.

This chain uses TRBV4-2 with TRBJ2-3; TRBD2 might be the D (5 bases). Trimming shortened V by 4 bases and J by 2 bases, and 13 bases separated the two germline ends. Germline CDR1 LGHNA, CDR2 YNFKEQ. The CDR3 is 15 residues long. The CDR3 reads CASSRPGFHTDTQYF. The CDR3 bases are TGTGCCAGCAGCCGACCGGGGTTCCACACAGATACGCAGTATTTT.

The chain is built from TRBV12-3 or TRBV12-4 and TRBJ1-6; D possibly corresponds to TRBD1 (6 bases). Between the trimmed V and J ends, which lost 3 bases and 7 bases, there was a span of 7 bases. The CDR3 contains 13 residues. The CDR3 bases are TGTGCCAGCAGTTTCACAGGGAATTCACCCCTCCACTTT. The encoded protein is CASSFTGNSPLHF.

This clonotype has just a few counts. The chain is built from TRBV7-9 and TRBJ1-1; 9 nucleotides agree with TRBD1. CDR1 is SEHNR, CDR2 FQNEAQ, per germline (reference sequence). This CDR3 has 17 residues. V lost 5 bases to trimming and J lost 2 bases; unmatched junction nucleotides: 12. The DNA for the CDR3 is TGTGCCAGCAGCCGCCGGGACAGGGTGGAGTTTAACACTGAAGCTTTCTTT. Translating it yields CASSRRDRVEFNTEAFF.

V usage is TRBV18 and J usage is TRBJ1-5; 9 bases line up with TRBD1. After removal of 6 bases from V and 6 bases from J, the junction contained 9 bases not matched to a gene. This CDR3 has 15 amino acids. CDR1 is KGHSH, CDR2 LQKENI, per germline. CDR3 DNA: TGTGCCAGCTCGGAAGGACAGGGGCTCGGTCAGCCCCAGCATTTT. This sequence encodes CASSEGQGLGQPQHF.

A few counts support this clonotype. The CDR3 DNA follows: TGTGCCAGCAGCTTTGGGACTAGCGGGGCCGGTGAGACCCAGTACTTC. This encodes CASSFGTSGAGETQYF. The chain is built from TRBV7-2 and TRBJ2-5; TRBD2 matches at 13 bases. The length of the CDR3 is 16 residues. The trim removed 3 bases at V and 5 bases at J, leaving 6 bases unmatched. Germline CDR1 and CDR2: SGHTA and FQGNSA.

This clonotype has more than one count but fewer than ten. This chain uses TRBV5-5 with TRBJ1-2; maybe TRBD1 (5 bases). V dropped 1 base and J dropped 11 bases, with 12 bases sitting between them. The CDR3 sequence is 12 residues long. Germline CDR1 is SGHKS and CDR2 is YYEKEE (reference sequence). CDR3 sequence: CASSLYPGLYTF. In nucleotides, the CDR3 is TGTGCCAGCAGCTTGTATCCAGGGCTGTACACCTTC. The entire variable domain, with the rest obtained from reference TRBV5-5 and TRBJ1-2, is as follows: DAGVTQSPTHLIKTRGQQVTLRCSPISGHKSVSWYQQVLGQGPQFIFQYYEKEERGRGNFPDRFSARQFPNYSSELNVNALLLGDSALYLCASSLYPGLYTFGSGTRLTVV.

This clonotype occurred a few times. The chain carries TRBV9 and TRBJ2-7, with D perhaps matching TRBD1 (5 bases). V was clipped by 2 bases and J by 7 bases, with 13 bases between them. Germline V lookup: CDR1 SGDLS, CDR2 YYNGEE. The CDR3 has 13 amino acids. CDR3 DNA sequence: TGTGCCAGCAGCGTCGACAGCCTTACGGAGCAGTACTTC. This translates into CASSVDSLTEQYF.

The sample holds a few counts of this clonotype. The rearrangement links TRBV25-1 to TRBJ1-1, with TRBD1 identical over 7 bases. The CDR3 sequence is 12 residues long. J gave up 4 bases and V 10 bases, and 6 bases lay outside the gene matches. The V gene's germline CDR1 is MGHDK and CDR2 SYGVNS. Here the CDR3 DNA reads TGTGCCACCCGACAGGGAACCACTGAAGCTTTCTTT. Its translation: CATRQGTTEAFF.

This clonotype was seen more than once but under ten times. This chain links TRBV20-1 with TRBJ1-4; TRBD1 might be the D (6 bases). There are 16 residues in the CDR3. Germline-derived CDR1 and CDR2 are DFQATT and SNEGSKA (reference sequence). V dropped 3 bases and J dropped 0 bases, with 14 bases sitting between them. This CDR3 reads CSASDHRVATNEKLFF. DNA for the CDR3: TGCAGTGCTAGTGATCACAGGGTTGCAACTAATGAAAAACTGTTTTTT.

This clonotype has just one count. A much larger clonotype is one base distant, so this may be a read error. V and J are TRBV18 and TRBJ2-2, with D maybe TRBD2 (5 bases). Germline values: CDR1 KGHSH, CDR2 LQKENI. The CDR3 covers 14 residues. The CDR3 loop is CASSPQDTTGEQFF. The CDR3 region has the DNA TGTGCCAGCTCACCACAGGATACCACCGGGGAGCAGTTTTTT.

This clonotype was observed a few times. The chain combines TRBV4-1 with TRBJ2-2; TRBD2 aligns across 9 bases. Germline lookup yields CDR1 MGHRA and CDR2 YSYEKL. Trimming removed 6 bases from V and 4 bases from J; junction bases left unmatched: 3. The CDR3 has 14 residues. CDR3 in amino acids: CASRGRGGTGELFF. DNA of the CDR3: TGCGCCAGCAGAGGGCGGGGGGGCACCGGGGAGCTGTTTTTT.

CDR3 sequence: CASSQELAMNTGELFF. Here the CDR3 DNA reads TGCGCCAGCAGCCAAGAGCTAGCGATGAACACCGGGGAGCTGTTTTTT. The rearrangement links TRBV4-3 to TRBJ2-2; a weak D match, TRBD2 (6 bases). Germline CDR1 and CDR2: LGHNA and YSLEER. V was clipped by 0 bases and J by 1 base, with 9 bases between them. This CDR3 comprises 16 residues.

The J gene is TRBJ2-5, the V gene TRBV7-8; D tentatively fits TRBD1 or TRBD2 (5 bases each). Trimming pared 6 bases from V and 2 bases from J, leaving 13 bases between. CDR3 length: 14 residues. Germline CDR1 is SGHVS and CDR2 is FQNEAQ. The CDR3 is CASSRDGQQETQYF. Here the CDR3 DNA reads TGTGCCAGCAGTCGGGACGGGCAACAAGAGACCCAGTACTTC.

The V and J genes are TRBV27 and TRBJ1-1; possibly TRBD1 for D (6 bases). The CDR3 runs 14 residues. Trimming removed 7 bases from V and 1 base from J, with 13 bases in between. Germline loops: CDR1 MNHEY, CDR2 SMNVEV (reference sequence). The CDR3 spells CASNLARGNTEAFF. In DNA form, the CDR3 reads TGTGCCAGCAACCTAGCCAGGGGGAACACTGAAGCTTTCTTT.

The chain combines TRBV5-1 with TRBJ2-3; TRBD1 aligns across 7 bases. Germline CDR1 reads SGHRS; CDR2 reads YFSETQ. Trimming took 4 bases from V and 0 from J; bases not matched to a gene: 8. CDR3 length: 16 residues. DNA of the CDR3: TGCGCCAGCAGCCCCGGGACAGTTGCTAGCACAGATACGCAGTATTTT. Its protein product is CASSPGTVASTDTQYF.

This clonotype has a count of ten or more. The V and J genes are TRBV28 and TRBJ2-1; 11 bases map to TRBD2. CDR1 and CDR2 from the germline V gene are MDHEN and SYDVKM. The trim removed 6 bases at V and 2 bases at J, leaving 0 bases unmatched. CDR3 size: 14 residues. The CDR3 spells CASRGLAAYNEQFF. The DNA for the CDR3 is TGTGCCAGCAGGGGACTAGCGGCCTACAATGAGCAGTTCTTC.

This clonotype was counted only a few times. The chain combines TRBV20-1 with TRBJ1-1; 7 bases agree with TRBD1. With 5 bases clipped from V and 6 bases from J, the junction kept 12 bases outside the gene matches. CDR1 is DFQATT and CDR2 is SNEGSKA in the germline V gene (reference sequence). The CDR3 has 14 residues. The DNA of the CDR3 is TGCAGTGCTTTACCGACAGGGCGTTCAGCTGAAGCTTTCTTT. Amino acids: CSALPTGRSAEAFF.

This chain links TRBV20-1 with TRBJ2-7; 7 bases align to TRBD2. The CDR3 extends over 14 amino acids. With V trimmed by 0 bases and J by 3 bases, 5 bases remained unmatched. In germline, CDR1 is DFQATT, CDR2 SNEGSKA (reference sequence). The DNA for the CDR3 is TGCAGTGCTAGAGAATCGGCTAGCGGCTACGAGCAGTACTTC. Protein product: CSARESASGYEQYF.

As DNA, the CDR3 is TGTGCTAGCGGGGGTACCGGGGAGACCCAGTACTTC. Translation gives CASGGTGETQYF. This chain links TRBV7-7 with TRBJ2-5; 9 nucleotides line up with TRBD2. Germline CDR1 is SSHAT and CDR2 is FNYEAQ (reference sequence). This CDR3 contains 12 residues.